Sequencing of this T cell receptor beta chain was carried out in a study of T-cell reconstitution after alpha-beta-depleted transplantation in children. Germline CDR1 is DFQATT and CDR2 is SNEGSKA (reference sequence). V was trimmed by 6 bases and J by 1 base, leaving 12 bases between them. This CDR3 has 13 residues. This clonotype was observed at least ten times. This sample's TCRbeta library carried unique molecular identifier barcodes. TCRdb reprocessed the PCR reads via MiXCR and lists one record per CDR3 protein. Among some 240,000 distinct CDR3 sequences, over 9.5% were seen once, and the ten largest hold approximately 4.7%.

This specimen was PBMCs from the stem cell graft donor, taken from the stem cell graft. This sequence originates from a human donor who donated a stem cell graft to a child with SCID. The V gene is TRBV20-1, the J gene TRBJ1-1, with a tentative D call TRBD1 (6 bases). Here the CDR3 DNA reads TGCAGTGCGAGTTCGGACAGGAACACTGAAGCTTTCTTT. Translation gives CSASSDRNTEAFF.